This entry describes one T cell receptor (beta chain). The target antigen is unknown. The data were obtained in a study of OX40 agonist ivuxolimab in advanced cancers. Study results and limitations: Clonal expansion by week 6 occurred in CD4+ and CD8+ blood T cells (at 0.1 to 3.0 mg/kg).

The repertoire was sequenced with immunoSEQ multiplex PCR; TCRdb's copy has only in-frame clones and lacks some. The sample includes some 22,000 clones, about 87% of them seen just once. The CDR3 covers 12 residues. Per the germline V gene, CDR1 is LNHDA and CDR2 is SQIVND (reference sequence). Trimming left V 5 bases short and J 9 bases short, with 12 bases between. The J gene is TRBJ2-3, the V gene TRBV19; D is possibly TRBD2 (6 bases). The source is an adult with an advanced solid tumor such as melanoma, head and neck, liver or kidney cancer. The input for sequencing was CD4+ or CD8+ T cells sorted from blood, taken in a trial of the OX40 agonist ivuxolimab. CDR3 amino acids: CASSPTSLTQYF. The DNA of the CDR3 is TGTGCCAGTAGTCCTACTAGCCTAACGCAGTATTTT.